Sequencing of this T cell receptor (beta chain) was carried out in a study of identical twins. General study points: In drawing conclusions, the study used cross-sectional statistical analysis and did not follow the same donors. Insertion counts were lower in abundant cord blood beta clonotypes, a trend that memory repertoires did not show. With monozygotic twins, out-of-frame TCR alpha sharing exceeded what models estimated.

CDR3 length: 13 residues. Germline V gene lookup returns CDR1 SGDLS and CDR2 YYNGEE. By share, this clonotype counts as medium-sized. Its antigen remains unidentified. The authors used template switching to add a universal primer site and gave cDNA unique molecular identifiers. TCRdb ran MiXCR on the 5' RACE reads and lists one entry per CDR3 protein. Of about 810,000 distinct CDR3 sequences listed, about 12% are singletons. Another study also made use of these data, one on yellow fever vaccine responses in identical twins.

Sequences were obtained from PBMCs. This TCR was recovered from a woman between 18 and 29 years old in good health. The chain couples TRBV9 to TRBJ1-1; D might be TRBD1 (5 bases). CDR3 amino acids: CATRSWDYTEAFF. CDR3 nucleotide sequence: TGTGCTACCCGGAGTTGGGACTACACTGAAGCTTTCTTT.